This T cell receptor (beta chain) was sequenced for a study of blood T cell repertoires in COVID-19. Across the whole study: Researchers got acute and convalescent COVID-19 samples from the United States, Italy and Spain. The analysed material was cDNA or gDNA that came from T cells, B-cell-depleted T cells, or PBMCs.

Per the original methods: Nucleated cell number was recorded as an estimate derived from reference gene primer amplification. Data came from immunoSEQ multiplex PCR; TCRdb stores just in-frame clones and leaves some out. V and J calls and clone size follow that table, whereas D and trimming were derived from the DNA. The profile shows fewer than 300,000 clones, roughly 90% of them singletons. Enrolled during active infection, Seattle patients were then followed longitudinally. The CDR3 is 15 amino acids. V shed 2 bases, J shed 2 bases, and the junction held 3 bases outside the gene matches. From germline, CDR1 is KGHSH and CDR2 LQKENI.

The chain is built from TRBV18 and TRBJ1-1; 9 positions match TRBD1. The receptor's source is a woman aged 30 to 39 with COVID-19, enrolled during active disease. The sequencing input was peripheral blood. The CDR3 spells CASSPRTGDNTEAFF. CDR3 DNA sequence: TGTGCCAGCTCACCAAGGACAGGGGATAACACTGAAGCTTTCTTT.